The 30 T cell receptor beta chains below come from one sample, sequenced in a study of blood T cell repertoires in COVID-19. Generated by immunoSEQ multiplex PCR, the TCRdb table keeps only in-frame clones and is missing some. This sample has 200,000 to 250,000 clones; less than 90% occur once, and the top ten carry around 2.6%. Sequenced material: peripheral blood. All receptors come from a woman aged 70 to 79 with active or convalescent COVID-19.

The chain employs TRBV3-1 (or the pseudogene TRBV3-2) and TRBJ2-1; D is perhaps TRBD1 (5 bases). Germline V gives CDR1 LGHDT, CDR2 YNNKEL (reference sequence). The length of the CDR3 is 14 residues. Trimming removed 4 bases at V and 8 bases at J, with 15 bases between. The CDR3 sequence: CASSPTGRGDEQFF. Written as DNA, the CDR3 is TGTGCCAGCAGCCCCACAGGTAGAGGCGATGAGCAGTTCTTC.

This clone was seen only a few times. The gene calls are TRBV6-5 and TRBJ2-2; 8 bases agree with TRBD2. The CDR3 consists of 15 residues. From germline, CDR1 is MNHEY and CDR2 SVGAGI. The trim removed 7 bases at V and 0 bases at J, leaving 4 bases unmatched. The DNA for the CDR3 is TGTGCCAGCACTTTACTAGCGGCGAACACCGGGGAGCTGTTTTTT. Residues: CASTLLAANTGELFF.

The rearrangement joins TRBV11-2 to TRBJ2-1, with 9 bases fitting TRBD2. CDR1 and CDR2 (germline): SGHAT, FQNNGV. This CDR3 has 17 amino acids. Losses at the gene ends were 6 bases for V and 0 bases for J; bases not matched to a gene: 9. The CDR3 reads CASSPASGVISYNEQFF. Here the CDR3 DNA reads TGTGCCAGCAGTCCCGCTAGCGGGGTAATCTCCTACAATGAGCAGTTCTTC.

This clone was counted a few times. The V call is TRBV7-8, the J call TRBJ2-1; 10 bases map to TRBD2. Germline V gene sequence: CDR1 SGHVS, CDR2 FQNEAQ. This CDR3 region has 15 residues. V dropped 7 bases and J dropped 5; count of bases not matched to a gene: 8. The CDR3 reads CASTYWTSGHNEQFF. The CDR3 DNA follows: TGTGCCAGCACCTACTGGACTAGCGGACACAATGAGCAGTTCTTC.

This clone was seen just once. The chain links TRBV4-2 to TRBJ1-4; 8 bases are shared with TRBD1. From germline, CDR1 is LGHNA and CDR2 YNFKEQ. There are 16 residues in the CDR3. Trimming cost V 1 base and J 7 bases; bases outside gene matches: 8. CDR3 protein: CASSQGTGRVVEKLFF. As DNA, the CDR3 is TGTGCCAGCAGCCAAGGGACAGGGAGGGTGGTTGAAAAACTGTTTTTT.

The J gene is TRBJ2-3, the V gene TRBV11-3; 7 bases agree with TRBD2. V gave up 1 base and J gave up 5 bases; unmatched junction bases: 6. Germline V CDR1 and CDR2: SGHNT, YENEEA. This CDR3 has 15 amino acids. The CDR3 DNA reads TGTGCCAGCAGCTTAGGGCTAGCGGAAATAGATACGCAGTATTTT. This encodes CASSLGLAEIDTQYF.

This chain joins TRBV19 and TRBJ2-2; 8 bases align to TRBD1. The junction had 14 bases not matched to a gene; V was cut back by 5 bases and J by 6 bases. This CDR3 comprises 17 residues. Germline V lookup: CDR1 LNHDA, CDR2 SQIVND (reference sequence). CDR3 nucleotides: TGTGCCAGTAGTCTCCGGGACAGGAGCTCTTTTGCCGGGGAGCTGTTTTTT. Amino acids: CASSLRDRSSFAGELFF.

J is TRBJ2-6 and V is TRBV11-2; no definite D call. The CDR3 consists of 16 residues. Trimming shortened V by 5 bases and J by 1 base, and 12 bases separated the two germline ends. From germline, CDR1 is SGHAT and CDR2 FQNNGV. CDR3 DNA: TGTGCCAGCAGCCAATACGGGTCGTCTGGGGCCAACGTCCTGACTTTC. It codes for CASSQYGSSGANVLTF.

The J gene is TRBJ2-3, the V gene TRBV10-3; D unclear. Germline V gene lookup returns CDR1 ENHRY and CDR2 SYGVKD. CDR3 length: 13 amino acids. V lost 8 bases and J lost 4, with 13 bases in between. The CDR3 loop is CAIALVSADTQYF. Written as DNA, the CDR3 is TGTGCCATCGCACTGGTATCGGCAGATACGCAGTATTTT.

V and J are TRBV3-1 (or the pseudogene TRBV3-2) and TRBJ2-2, with 9 bases lining up with TRBD2. This CDR3 comprises 17 residues. Germline CDR1 reads LGHDT; CDR2 reads YNNKEL (reference sequence). Losses at the gene ends were 2 bases for V and 5 bases for J; bases not matched to a gene: 9. CDR3: CASSQFVGLAKTGELFF. The CDR3 nucleotides are TGTGCCAGCAGCCAATTTGTGGGACTAGCAAAGACCGGGGAGCTGTTTTTT.

This clone appeared once. This chain connects TRBV5-1 to TRBJ2-7, with 10 bases matching TRBD2. This CDR3 region has 16 residues. V trimming: 0 bases; J trimming: 3 bases; junction bases outside the gene matches: 6. The germline CDR1 and CDR2 sequences are SGHRS and YFSETQ. The CDR3: CASSLVLVAGGYEQYF. CDR3 coding DNA: TGCGCCAGCAGCTTGGTACTTGTAGCGGGAGGCTACGAGCAGTACTTC.

This rearrangement joins TRBV19 to TRBJ2-1; 16 bases align to TRBD2. Unmatched junction bases numbered 14, after V lost 5 bases and J lost 10 bases. The CDR3 runs to 18 residues. Germline V lookup: CDR1 LNHDA, CDR2 SQIVND (reference sequence). The CDR3 DNA sequence: TGTGCCAGTAGTGCCTCCCCGGGACTAGCGGGAGGGATAGGCGAGCAGTTCTTC. Its translation: CASSASPGLAGGIGEQFF.

The chain combines TRBV28 with TRBJ1-1; 8 bases agree with TRBD1. The length of the CDR3 is 16 residues. Trimming at V came to 5 bases and at J to 8 bases, leaving 16 bases not matched to a gene. CDR1 MDHEN and CDR2 SYDVKM come from the germline V gene. This chain's CDR3 is CASSRTSWPGGPEAFF. CDR3 DNA: TGTGCCAGCAGTCGCACTTCGTGGCCAGGGGGCCCCGAAGCTTTCTTT.

The chain links TRBV6-5 to TRBJ1-2; possibly TRBD1 for D (5 bases). CDR3 length equals 15 residues. Germline V gene sequence: CDR1 MNHEY, CDR2 SVGAGI. The germline V and J ends were trimmed by 0 bases and 8 bases, with 16 bases remaining between them. CDR3 in DNA: TGTGCCAGCAGTTACTCGCGGGACTCCGGGGACGGCTACACCTTC. This sequence encodes CASSYSRDSGDGYTF.

In nucleotides, the CDR3 is TGTGCCATTTCTAGCGGGGGGGCCGATACGCAGTATTTT. It is translated as CAISSGGADTQYF. This chain joins TRBV10-3 and TRBJ2-3; TRBD2 agrees at 12 bases. This CDR3 is built from 13 residues. Germline CDR1 reads ENHRY; CDR2 reads SYGVKD. The V and J ends lost 9 bases and 6 bases, in that order; junction bases with no gene match: 4.

V and J are TRBV7-9 and TRBJ1-6; D is possibly TRBD1 (6 bases). The CDR3 length is 16 residues. V was cut by 5 bases and J by 6 bases, with 17 bases left in between. Per the germline V gene, CDR1 is SEHNR and CDR2 is FQNEAQ (reference sequence). The CDR3 region has the DNA TGTGCCAGCAGCAACGGGGGGGCAGGGAGTAATTCACCCCTCCACTTT. Translated: CASSNGGAGSNSPLHF.

The chain carries TRBV7-2 and TRBJ1-5; D uncertain. Germline-derived CDR1 and CDR2 are SGHTA and FQGNSA. Between the trimmed V and J ends, which lost 3 bases and 2 bases, there was a span of 11 bases. The CDR3 extends over 15 amino acids. CDR3 loop: CASSLWEMGNQPQHF. CDR3 bases: TGTGCCAGCAGCTTGTGGGAGATGGGCAATCAGCCCCAGCATTTT.

The J gene is TRBJ1-2, the V gene TRBV7-8, with D unresolved. Per germline, CDR1 SGHVS and CDR2 FQNEAQ. The CDR3 length is 15 residues. The V gene lost 3 bases and the J gene lost 7 bases, with 18 bases spanning the gap. CDR3 sequence: CASSLLSGLEGGYTF. CDR3 nucleotides: TGTGCCAGCAGCTTGCTATCGGGCCTTGAGGGTGGCTACACCTTC.

This chain links TRBV5-5 with TRBJ1-2, with a weak D call TRBD1 (6 bases). The ends were cut back, 3 bases at V and 4 bases at J, with 16 bases in the middle. This CDR3 spans 15 amino acids. Germline V gene data show CDR1 as SGHKS and CDR2 as YYEKEE (reference sequence). The CDR3 loop is CASSSQATGIYGYTF. DNA for the CDR3: TGTGCCAGCAGCTCCCAAGCTACAGGGATCTATGGCTACACCTTC. Combining the CDR3 with reference TRBV5-5 and TRBJ1-2 gives the whole variable domain DAGVTQSPTHLIKTRGQQVTLRCSPISGHKSVSWYQQVLGQGPQFIFQYYEKEERGRGNFPDRFSARQFPNYSSELNVNALLLGDSALYLCASSSQATGIYGYTFGSGTRLTVV.

The V and J genes are TRBV3-1 (or the pseudogene TRBV3-2) and TRBJ2-1, with 7 bases that match TRBD2. CDR1 LGHDT and CDR2 YNNKEL come from the germline V gene (reference sequence). The CDR3 loop spans 14 amino acids. V lost 6 bases, J lost 5 bases, and 7 bases stayed unmatched. The CDR3 reads CASSRDYLNNEQFF. CDR3 bases: TGTGCCAGCAGTCGGGACTACTTGAACAATGAGCAGTTCTTC.

The J gene is TRBJ1-5, the V gene TRBV18; TRBD1 might be the D (6 bases). Germline lookup yields CDR1 KGHSH and CDR2 LQKENI. This CDR3 has 18 residues. Trimming removed 3 bases from V and 0 bases from J, with 18 bases in between. CDR3 bases: TGTGCCAGCTCACCGTTTCACACAGGGCGAATTAGCAATCAGCCCCAGCATTTT. Amino acid sequence: CASSPFHTGRISNQPQHF.

This clone came up a few times. The J gene is TRBJ2-7, the V gene TRBV5-1; D is unresolved. The CDR3 loop spans 15 amino acids. V dropped 2 bases and J dropped 2 bases, with 14 bases sitting between them. From germline, CDR1 is SGHRS and CDR2 YFSETQ. The chain's CDR3 is CASSLGPGSTYEQYF. CDR3 nucleotide sequence: TGCGCCAGCAGCTTAGGTCCCGGGTCGACCTACGAGCAGTACTTC.

This clone came up a few times. This sequence joins TRBV4-3 and TRBJ2-3; 7 bases are shared with TRBD2. Germline V CDR1 and CDR2: LGHNA, YSLEER. V lost 5 bases to trimming and J lost 4 bases; unmatched junction nucleotides: 12. This CDR3 is built from 16 residues. CDR3 nucleotides: TGCGCCAGCAGCTTCTCTTGGGGGGGGGAGGCAGATACGCAGTATTTT. This gives the protein CASSFSWGGEADTQYF.

The rearrangement joins TRBV28 to TRBJ2-7, with TRBD2 matching over 10 bases. The CDR3 spans 14 residues. Germline V CDR1 and CDR2: MDHEN, SYDVKM. With V trimmed by 8 bases and J by 3 bases, 7 bases remained unmatched. CDR3 amino acids: CASGHPSGSYEQYF. CDR3 nucleotide sequence: TGTGCCAGCGGTCATCCTAGCGGGAGCTACGAGCAGTACTTC.

The J gene is TRBJ2-1, the V gene TRBV12-3 or TRBV12-4, with D possibly being TRBD2 (7 bases). The CDR3 contains 13 residues. V was clipped by 3 bases and J by 8 bases, with 11 bases between them. CDR3 protein: CASSFGGADEQFF. In nucleotides, the CDR3 is TGTGCCAGCAGTTTTGGGGGGGCGGATGAGCAGTTCTTC.

As regards this clone: The CDR3 carries no conserved terminal phenylalanine or tryptophan, so it likely arises from a read error. The DNA is omitted, as the CDR3 cannot be located on it reliably, and the CDR3 follows TCRdb's listing. This sequence joins TRBV7-2 and TRBJ1-3; the table's D call of TRBD1 was not tested on the DNA. Germline-derived CDR1 and CDR2 are SGHTA and FQGNSA. The CDR3 numbers 11 amino acids, ends counted. This CDR3 reads CASSLVQSLCS.

This sequence joins TRBV3-1 (or the pseudogene TRBV3-2) and TRBJ1-2; 7 bases line up with TRBD1. This CDR3 comprises 14 residues. With V trimmed by 5 bases and J by 4 bases, 7 bases remained unmatched. Per germline, CDR1 LGHDT and CDR2 YNNKEL (reference sequence). CDR3 sequence: CASSKGAGSYGYTF. CDR3 in DNA: TGTGCCAGCAGCAAGGGGGCGGGAAGCTATGGCTACACCTTC.

V gene TRBV4-3 combines with J gene TRBJ2-2, with 8 bases that match TRBD2. V lost 0 bases and J lost 6; bases outside the gene matches: 9. CDR3 length equals 17 residues. The germline V gene encodes CDR1 LGHNA and CDR2 YSLEER. The CDR3: CASSQDFATSVSGELFF. DNA of the CDR3: TGCGCCAGCAGCCAAGATTTTGCGACTAGCGTTTCCGGGGAGCTGTTTTTT.

This clone is a singleton in its sample. The chain uses TRBV2 and TRBJ2-7; 9 positions agree with TRBD1. V lost 5 bases to trimming and J lost 5 bases; unmatched junction nucleotides: 7. CDR1 and CDR2 (germline): SNHLY, FYNNEI. The CDR3 covers 14 residues. The CDR3 sequence is CASSPRTGEDEQYF. The CDR3 region has the DNA TGTGCCAGCAGTCCCCGGACAGGGGAAGACGAGCAGTACTTC.

The V gene is TRBV4-2, the J gene TRBJ2-1; 9 bases fit TRBD2. In germline, CDR1 is LGHNA, CDR2 YNFKEQ. V gave up 5 bases and J gave up 7 bases; unmatched junction bases: 9. The CDR3 length is 15 residues. The DNA for the CDR3 is TGTGCCAGCAGCAAGGGGCGGGGGGGCACTAATGAGCAGTTCTTC. It is translated as CASSKGRGGTNEQFF.